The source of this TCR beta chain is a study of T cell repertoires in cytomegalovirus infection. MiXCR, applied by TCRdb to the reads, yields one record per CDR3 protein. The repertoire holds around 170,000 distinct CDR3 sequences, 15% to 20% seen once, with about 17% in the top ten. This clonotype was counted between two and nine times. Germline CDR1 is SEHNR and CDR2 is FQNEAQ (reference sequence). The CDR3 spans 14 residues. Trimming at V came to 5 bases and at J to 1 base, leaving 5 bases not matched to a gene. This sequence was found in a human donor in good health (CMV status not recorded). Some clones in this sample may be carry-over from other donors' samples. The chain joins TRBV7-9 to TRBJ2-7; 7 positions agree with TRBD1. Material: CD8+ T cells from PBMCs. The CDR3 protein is CASSGPGQSYEQYF. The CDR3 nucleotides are TGTGCCAGCAGCGGACCGGGACAGTCCTACGAGCAGTACTTC.